This is a list of T cell receptor beta chains from one sample in a study of OX40 agonist ivuxolimab in advanced cancers. Clones were sequenced by immunoSEQ multiplex PCR, and TCRdb holds only the in-frame ones, with some missing. The sample lists roughly 10,000 clones; 66% were seen once. The sample was CD4+ or CD8+ T cells sorted from blood, taken in a trial of the OX40 agonist ivuxolimab. The receptors stem from an adult with an advanced solid tumor such as melanoma, head and neck, liver or kidney cancer. The conserved cysteine and the conserved F or W are not part of the CDR3 here.

j_call: TRBJ2-5; v_call: TRBV19; cdr3_aa: ASSIQGQETQY
j_call: TRBJ2-1; v_call: TRBV19; cdr3_aa: ASRIGANEQF
j_call: TRBJ2-2; v_call: TRBV4-3; cdr3_aa: ASSQDQRTEPPGELF
j_call: TRBJ2-7; v_call: TRBV7-9; cdr3_aa: ASSSVAASYEQY
j_call: TRBJ1-1; v_call: TRBV6-6; cdr3_aa: ASSSSGTEAF
j_call: TRBJ2-7; v_call: TRBV11-2; cdr3_aa: ASTIGSQPLEQY
j_call: TRBJ2-7; v_call: TRBV4-3; cdr3_aa: ASSQEVTSGSYEQY
j_call: TRBJ2-3; v_call: TRBV11-1; cdr3_aa: ASSGPGVGSTDTQY
j_call: TRBJ2-1; v_call: TRBV5-1; cdr3_aa: ASSLAGTSGVGQF
j_call: TRBJ2-6; v_call: TRBV28; cdr3_aa: ASSLIVSGANVLT
j_call: TRBJ2-1; v_call: TRBV27; cdr3_aa: ASSLAGGDYNEQF
j_call: TRBJ1-1; v_call: TRBV28; cdr3_aa: ASTSGRRNTEAF
j_call: TRBJ2-2; v_call: TRBV15; cdr3_aa: ATSPGDNSNTGELF
j_call: TRBJ2-1; v_call: TRBV4-1; cdr3_aa: ASSRGTGIYNEQF
j_call: TRBJ1-2; v_call: TRBV29-1; cdr3_aa: SVDLEFANYGYT
j_call: TRBJ1-6; v_call: TRBV2; cdr3_aa: ASREGGNSPLH
j_call: TRBJ1-2; v_call: TRBV2; cdr3_aa: ASSLTGTGDGYT
j_call: TRBJ2-7; v_call: TRBV10-3; cdr3_aa: AISDGPHYEQY
j_call: TRBJ2-7; v_call: TRBV30; cdr3_aa: AWSRDSAYEQY
j_call: TRBJ1-2; v_call: TRBV12-2; cdr3_aa: ASRLRGFYGYT
j_call: TRBJ1-5; v_call: TRBV9; cdr3_aa: ASSERGYSNQPQH
j_call: TRBJ1-3; v_call: TRBV7-4; cdr3_aa: ASSLWGQGCWRNTIY
j_call: TRBJ1-1; v_call: TRBV27; cdr3_aa: ASSLQGTNTEAF
j_call: TRBJ2-5; v_call: TRBV19; cdr3_aa: ASSISGQGSETQY
j_call: TRBJ1-2; v_call: TRBV7-9; cdr3_aa: ASSSGTGARDGYT
j_call: TRBJ1-1; v_call: TRBV7-9; cdr3_aa: ASSFGTLEAF
j_call: TRBJ1-6; v_call: TRBV19; cdr3_aa: ASSIAVQGGSPLH
j_call: TRBJ2-3; v_call: TRBV4-3; cdr3_aa: ASSQDPSGYDTQY
j_call: TRBJ1-2; v_call: TRBV28; cdr3_aa: ASCSPRENYGYT